This T cell receptor beta chain originates from a study of shared clonotypes between healthy human individuals. For the study at large: Donors had three CD4 naive, three CD4 memory, two CD8 naive and one CD8 memory plate apiece.

General study results and limits: Relative to clonotypes present in all four donors, those not shared had lower generation probabilities.

With respect to this clone: Its antigen is still unknown.

In the original processing: ImmunoSEQ junction-only sequences lacked quality scores, so their filtering differed. Sequencing used immunoSEQ multiplex PCR; TCRdb keeps in-frame clones, though not all of them. That table furnishes V, J and clone size, whereas the DNA furnished D and trimming. The sample lists approximately 1,500,000 clones, roughly 96% occurring once. CD45RA-negative memory and CD45RA+ naive subsets were split from the CD4+ cells. This clonotype was obtained from a young man in good health. The sequenced sample was naive CD4+ T cells sorted from blood. Described subset: CD45RA+ positively selected.

Written as DNA, the CDR3 is TGTGCCAGCAGAAGGTTGACAGGAACCTACGAGCAGTACTTC. It translates to CASRRLTGTYEQYF. The rearrangement links TRBV27 to TRBJ2-7; D may be TRBD1 (6 bases). Trimming removed 6 bases at V and 2 bases at J, with 14 bases between. CDR3 size: 14 residues. CDR1 and CDR2 from the germline V gene are MNHEY and SMNVEV (reference sequence).